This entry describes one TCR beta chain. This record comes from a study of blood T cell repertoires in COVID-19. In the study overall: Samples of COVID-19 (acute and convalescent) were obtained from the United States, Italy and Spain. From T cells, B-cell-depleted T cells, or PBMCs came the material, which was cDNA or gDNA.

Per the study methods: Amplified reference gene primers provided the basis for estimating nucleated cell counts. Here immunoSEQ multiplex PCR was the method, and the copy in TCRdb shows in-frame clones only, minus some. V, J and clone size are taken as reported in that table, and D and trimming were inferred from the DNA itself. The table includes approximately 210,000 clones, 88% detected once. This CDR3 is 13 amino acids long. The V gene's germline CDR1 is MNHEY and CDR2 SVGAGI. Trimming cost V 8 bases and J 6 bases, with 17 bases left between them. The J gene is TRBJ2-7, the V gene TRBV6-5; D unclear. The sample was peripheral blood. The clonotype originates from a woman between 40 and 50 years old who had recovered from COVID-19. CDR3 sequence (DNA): TGTGCCAGCCGACGGAGTCCGATCAGCGAGCAGTACTTC. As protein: CASRRSPISEQYF.